The rows below give T cell receptor beta chains drawn from one sample of a study of T cell responses to AZD1222 COVID-19 vaccine. Generated by immunoSEQ multiplex PCR, the TCRdb table keeps only in-frame clones and is missing some. Among more than 85,000 clones listed, over 75% were seen once. The specimen comprised peripheral blood, sampled on day 0 of AZD1222 vaccination. The receptors were sampled from an adult in good health. Each CDR3 is given with its conserved first and last residue. A D gene is named only where the DNA matches it firmly. Rows may omit the clone size; those that give it use once, few, many or a size class.

len	v_gene	abundance	d_gene	j_gene	CDR3aa	CDR3nt
12	TRBV2	-	TRBD2	TRBJ2-7	CASSELREEQYF	TGTGCCAGCAGTGAACTGCGGGAGGAGCAGTACTTC
14	TRBV4-3	once	TRBD1	TRBJ1-2	CASSQQQGADGYTF	TGCGCCAGCAGCCAGCAACAGGGGGCGGATGGCTACACCTTC
16	TRBV18	-	-	TRBJ1-2	CASSSWGRGANYGYTF	TGTGCCAGCTCTTCTTGGGGAAGGGGCGCTAACTATGGCTACACCTTC
15	TRBV7-3	few	-	TRBJ1-6	CASSLTGQNNSPLHF	TGTGCCAGCAGCTTAACAGGGCAGAATAATTCACCCCTCCACTTT
16	TRBV27	-	-	TRBJ1-2	CASSTIPQGTPPGYTF	TGTGCCAGCAGTACAATCCCACAGGGAACGCCGCCTGGCTACACCTTC
15	TRBV11-2	-	TRBD1	TRBJ2-1	CASSLDRGPFGEQFF	TGTGCCAGCAGCTTGGACAGGGGGCCCTTCGGTGAGCAGTTCTTC
15	TRBV11-1	many	-	TRBJ1-2	CASSRSGRENYGYTF	TGTGCCAGCAGCCGGAGTGGCAGGGAAAACTATGGCTACACCTTC
15	TRBV7-2	-	-	TRBJ1-2	CASSGRGQGQYGYTF	TGTGCCAGCAGCGGCAGGGGTCAGGGTCAATATGGCTACACCTTC
13	TRBV24-1	-	-	TRBJ1-2	CATSDPQNYGYTF	TGTGCCACCAGTGACCCCCAGAACTATGGCTACACCTTC
13	TRBV14	-	-	TRBJ2-3	CASSQAYTDTQYF	TGTGCCAGCAGCCAAGCCTATACAGATACGCAGTATTTT
14	TRBV18	once	-	TRBJ2-5	CASSPSGAEKTQYF	TGTGCCAGCTCACCTTCTGGGGCCGAGAAGACCCAGTACTTC
16	TRBV6-2/TRBV6-3	-	TRBD1	TRBJ2-1	CASSYSRTGAYNEQFF	TGTGCCAGCAGTTACTCGAGGACAGGGGCCTACAATGAGCAGTTCTTC
17	TRBV4-2	-	-	TRBJ1-3	CASSPRDGELSGNTIYF	TGTGCCAGCAGCCCCCGGGACGGGGAACTCTCTGGAAACACCATATATTTT
16	TRBV14	few	-	TRBJ1-4	CASSQGGFWANEKLFF	TGTGCCAGCAGCCAAGGAGGCTTTTGGGCTAATGAAAAACTGTTTTTT
16	TRBV3-1/TRBV3-2	-	-	TRBJ1-3	CASSQERLSSGNTIYF	TGTGCCAGCAGCCAAGAAAGGTTGAGCTCTGGAAACACCATATATTTT
14	TRBV24-1	-	TRBD1	TRBJ1-5	CATSDSQGPVPQHF	TGTGCCACCAGTGATTCACAGGGGCCCGTGCCCCAGCATTTT
13	TRBV5-4	-	TRBD2	TRBJ2-3	CASSWAGGDTQYF	TGTGCCAGCAGCTGGGCCGGGGGGGATACGCAGTATTTT
17	TRBV11-2	-	TRBD2	TRBJ2-7	CASSSPRGGRSSYEQYF	TGTGCCAGCAGCTCCCCCCGGGGGGGACGAAGCTCCTACGAGCAGTACTTC
15	TRBV19	-	TRBD1	TRBJ1-6	CASSETGYSNSPLHF	TGTGCCAGTAGCGAGACAGGGTACTCTAATTCACCCCTCCACTTT
14	TRBV15	-	-	TRBJ2-1	CATSSVGTYNEQFF	TGTGCCACCAGCTCTGTGGGAACTTACAATGAGCAGTTCTTC
13	TRBV19	-	-	TRBJ1-5	CASSTTVNQPQHF	TGTGCCAGTAGCACGACAGTCAATCAGCCCCAGCATTTT
11	TRBV2	-	-	TRBJ2-5	CASNVGETQYF	TGTGCCAGCAACGTAGGGGAGACCCAGTACTTC
14	TRBV9	-	-	TRBJ1-6	CASSAGARNSPLHF	TGTGCCAGCAGCGCCGGGGCCCGTAATTCACCCCTCCACTTT
16	TRBV5-5	-	-	TRBJ2-2	CASSLALGPYTGELFF	TGTGCCAGCAGCTTGGCCCTGGGGCCGTACACCGGGGAGCTGTTTTTT
13	TRBV29-1	-	-	TRBJ2-1	CSVVGRTYNEQFF	TGCAGCGTTGTTGGAAGGACCTACAATGAGCAGTTCTTC
14	TRBV28	few	TRBD1	TRBJ1-2	CASQTHRGNYGYTF	TGTGCCAGCCAGACCCACAGGGGAAACTATGGCTACACCTTC
16	TRBV18	once	TRBD1	TRBJ1-3	CASSPGQPSSGNTIYF	TGTGCCAGCTCTCCGGGACAGCCATCCTCTGGAAACACCATATATTTT
16	TRBV15	-	TRBD1	TRBJ1-1	CATSRGRQGGNTEAFF	TGTGCCACCAGCAGAGGCCGACAGGGGGGCAACACTGAAGCTTTCTTT
15	TRBV2	-	-	TRBJ1-6	CASSGVGGVNSPLHF	TGTGCCAGCAGTGGGGTGGGAGGGGTCAATTCACCCCTCCACTTT
14	TRBV27	-	-	TRBJ1-5	CASSLQQGHQPQHF	TGTGCCAGCAGTTTGCAACAGGGCCATCAGCCCCAGCATTTT
15	TRBV5-1	-	-	TRBJ1-2	CASSLGWGPDYGYTF	TGCGCCAGCAGCTTGGGGTGGGGGCCGGACTATGGCTACACCTTC
15	TRBV6-5	-	-	TRBJ2-6	CASRPPGIGANVLTF	TGTGCCAGCAGGCCGCCCGGAATTGGGGCCAACGTCCTGACTTTC
16	TRBV19	-	TRBD2	TRBJ2-1	CASSIGEREGYNEQFF	TGTGCCAGTAGTATTGGGGAGCGGGAGGGATACAATGAGCAGTTCTTC
11	TRBV6-2/TRBV6-3	-	-	TRBJ1-2	CASSYDVRYTF	TGTGCCAGCAGTTACGACGTTCGCTACACCTTC
15	TRBV6-1	-	TRBD1	TRBJ2-5	CASSESYRGRETQYF	TGTGCCAGCAGTGAATCCTACAGGGGGCGAGAGACCCAGTACTTC
17	TRBV4-2	-	-	TRBJ2-5	CASSQVSPDSLGKTQYF	TGTGCCAGCAGCCAAGTATCTCCCGACAGTCTGGGGAAGACCCAGTACTTC
18	TRBV7-9	-	TRBD1	TRBJ2-2	CASSHSRDRAGSTGELFF	TGTGCCAGCAGCCACTCCCGGGACAGGGCTGGTTCCACCGGGGAGCTGTTTTTT
14	TRBV2	few	-	TRBJ1-5	CASSESGFNQPQHF	TGTGCCAGCAGTGAATCGGGGTTCAATCAGCCCCAGCATTTT
17	TRBV18	-	TRBD2	TRBJ2-1	CASSASPSGSYYNEQFF	TGTGCCAGCTCAGCCTCACCTAGCGGGAGTTATTACAATGAGCAGTTCTTC
17	TRBV10-3	-	TRBD2	TRBJ2-3	CAISERAGGGSTDTQYF	TGTGCCATCAGTGAGAGGGCGGGAGGGGGAAGCACAGATACGCAGTATTTT
12	TRBV5-6	-	-	TRBJ2-7	CASSYQGSEQYF	TGTGCCAGCAGCTACCAGGGTTCCGAGCAGTACTTC
15	TRBV4-1	-	TRBD1	TRBJ2-1	CASSLGQGADNEQFF	TGCGCCAGCAGCCTTGGACAGGGGGCGGACAATGAGCAGTTCTTC
14	TRBV6-1	-	TRBD1	TRBJ1-2	CASSEARDRAGYTF	TGTGCCAGCAGTGAAGCCAGGGACAGGGCTGGCTACACCTTC
12	TRBV12-3/TRBV12-4	-	-	TRBJ1-2	CASRSRSYGYTF	TGTGCCAGCAGATCAAGGTCCTATGGCTACACCTTC
13	TRBV5-4	-	-	TRBJ2-1	CASSLTTYNEQFF	TGTGCCAGCAGCCTCACGACCTACAATGAGCAGTTCTTC
13	TRBV18	-	-	TRBJ1-4	CASSPGVNEKLFF	TGTGCCAGCTCACCAGGGGTTAATGAAAAACTGTTTTTT
13	TRBV7-3	once	-	TRBJ1-1	CASSLRMNTEAFF	TGTGCCAGCAGCTTACGGATGAACACTGAAGCTTTCTTT
15	TRBV6-5	-	TRBD1	TRBJ1-1	CASSTPQGTNTEAFF	TGTGCCAGCAGCACCCCACAGGGGACGAACACTGAAGCTTTCTTT
13	TRBV6-2/TRBV6-3	-	-	TRBJ2-2	CASSPRNTGELFF	TGTGCCAGCAGCCCCAGGAACACCGGGGAGCTGTTTTTT